These T cell receptor beta chains were read from a single sample in a study of spatial heterogeneity in lung cancer. TCRdb re-called the 5' RACE reads through MiXCR, storing one row per CDR3 protein. The sample holds about 28,000 distinct CDR3 sequences, 7.1% seen once. The material was lung tumor tissue, obtained at surgery. Receptor source: a male donor with early-stage non-small cell lung cancer. The CDR3 runs from the conserved cysteine through the conserved F or W. The D gene is left open where the match is weak. Not every row has a clone size; where given, it reads once, few, many or a size class.

TRBD2,TRBV28,NA,TRBJ2-3,TGTGCCAGCAGCACCCCTTGGGAGGGGATGTCAGATACGCAGTATTTT,CASSTPWEGMSDTQYF
TRBD1,TRBV4-1,few,TRBJ1-6,TGCGCCAGCAGCCGCGAGACAGGGGTCAATTCACCCCTCCACTTT,CASSRETGVNSPLHF
NA,TRBV7-8,many,TRBJ1-3,TGTGCCAGCAGCATACACCCTCTCTCTGGAAACACCATATATTTT,CASSIHPLSGNTIYF
TRBD1,TRBV6-6,many,TRBJ2-5,TGTGCCAGCAGCCACAGGGGCACTCAAGAGACCCAGTACTTC,CASSHRGTQETQYF
NA,TRBV20-1,many,TRBJ1-1,TGCAGTGCTAGTGGGGGTTCTGATACTGAAGCTTTCTTT,CSASGGSDTEAFF
TRBD2,TRBV7-2,many,TRBJ2-5,TGTGCCAGGCCCGGGACTACCAGGGAAACCCAGTACTTC,CARPGTTRETQYF
NA,TRBV4-1,few,TRBJ2-3,TGCGCCAGCAGCCAACGGGGGGCAGGGGATACGCAGTATTTT,CASSQRGAGDTQYF
NA,TRBV20-1,medium-sized,TRBJ1-5,TGCAGTGCTAGGGCCGGACAGCATAGCAATCAGCCCCAGCATTTT,CSARAGQHSNQPQHF
NA,TRBV2,NA,TRBJ2-3,TGTGCCAGCAAAGTGGAGCTCCACACAGATACGCAGTATTTT,CASKVELHTDTQYF
NA,TRBV14,few,TRBJ2-1,TGTGCCAGCAGCCAAAACAGGCTCTCCTACAATGAGCAGTTCTTC,CASSQNRLSYNEQFF
NA,TRBV29-1,many,TRBJ2-1,TGCAGCGTTACCCCGCGTCGTCAGGAGCAGTTCTTC,CSVTPRRQEQFF